These 20 T cell receptor beta chains were sequenced from one sample in a study of T cells in women clearing cervical HPV infection. Here immunoSEQ multiplex PCR was the method, and the copy in TCRdb shows in-frame clones only, minus some. Reported are under 45,000 clones; the ten largest clones contain roughly 6%. Sequenced material: blood buffy coat. Receptor source: a woman aged 18 to 75 with a cervical HPV16 infection that either progressed to CIN3+ or cleared (not recorded which).

About this clone itself: The read finishes 3 residues shy of the CDR3 end, and the germline J gene is used to complete it. The V call is TRBV20-1, the J call TRBJ1-2; 7 bases fit TRBD1. Germline V gives CDR1 DFQATT, CDR2 SNEGSKA (reference sequence). There are 14 residues in the CDR3. V was pared by 6 bases and J by 4 bases, with 11 bases of the junction left unmatched. CDR3 DNA, as far as it was read: TGCAGTGCCAGTACTACCGGGACAGCCTATGGC. As protein: CSASTTGTAYG. The complete CDR3 sequence is CSASTTGTAYGYTF.

The CDR3 loop is CASSLGPSSRDEQFF. CDR3 bases read: TGTGCCAGCAGCTTAGGTCCGTCGAGTAGGGATGAG. The chain carries TRBV7-9 and TRBJ2-1; D is uncertain. The read halts 3 residues ahead of the CDR3 end, with the missing end drawn from the germline J gene. V lost 1 base to trimming and J lost 8 bases, with 15 bases between them. The germline V gene encodes CDR1 SEHNR and CDR2 FQNEAQ (reference sequence). The CDR3 is 15 amino acids.

As for this clone: At one of its ends the junction is not consistent with the germline gene, which may arise from a read error. The observed sequence ends 3 residues before the CDR3 terminus, with the missing tail filled in from the germline J gene. This CDR3 is also generated by other DNA sequences in the sample. The chain carries TRBV18 and TRBJ1-3; TRBD1 matches at 10 bases. This CDR3 spans 16 amino acids. Germline V gene lookup returns CDR1 KGHSH and CDR2 LQKENI. The part of the CDR3 DNA that was read is TGTGCCAGCTCACCAAGCGGGACAGGGGCTGGAAACACG. Protein product: CASSPSGTGAGNT. The whole CDR3 is CASSPSGTGAGNTIYF.

As regards this clone: The read stops 3 residues short of the end of the CDR3; the missing end is completed from the germline J gene. The V call is TRBV5-1, the J call TRBJ2-5; 11 nucleotides line up with TRBD2. The CDR3 totals 15 residues. Germline lookup yields CDR1 SGHRS and CDR2 YFSETQ. The trim removed 4 bases at V and 2 bases at J, leaving 4 bases unmatched. Incomplete CDR3 DNA: TGCGCCAGCAGCCGCTGGACTAGCGGGCAAGAGACC. Translating it yields CASSRWTSGQET. Given in full, the CDR3 is CASSRWTSGQETQYF.

A note on this clone: The junction differs from germline at one of its ends, possibly a read error. The CDR3 extends 3 residues past the end of the read, so its final part is completed from the germline J gene. The sample contains more than one DNA sequence encoding this CDR3. J is TRBJ1-3 and V is TRBV20-1, with a weak D call TRBD1 (6 bases). The CDR3 extends over 16 amino acids. The germline gives CDR1 DFQATT, CDR2 SNEGSKA (reference sequence). The CDR3 bases that were read are TGCAGTGCTAGAGACCTGGACAGCCTCTCTGGAAACACG. It yields the protein CSARDLDSLSGNT. The entire CDR3 reads CSARDLDSLSGNTIYF.

Concerning this clone itself: The read terminates 3 residues ahead of where the CDR3 ends, so the germline J gene completes it. The chain joins TRBV20-1 to TRBJ2-7, with a possible D match to TRBD2 (6 bases). The CDR3 covers 13 residues. Germline assignment: CDR1 DFQATT and CDR2 SNEGSKA (reference sequence). The V end lost 6 bases, the J end lost 2 bases, and 14 bases lay between the germline ends. The CDR3 DNA, read in part, is TGCAGTGCCAGACTGAGGAGGGCCTACGAG. Amino acids: CSARLRRAYE. The entire CDR3 protein reads CSARLRRAYEQYF.

Of note for this clone: The read ends 3 residues before the CDR3 terminus; that terminus is restored from the germline J gene. The genes are TRBV20-1 and TRBJ2-5, with D perhaps TRBD1 (5 bases). From germline, CDR1 is DFQATT and CDR2 SNEGSKA (reference sequence). V shed 3 bases and J shed 5 bases, with 16 bases lying between them. The CDR3 loop spans 14 amino acids. CDR3 bases read: TGCAGTGCTAGTCTAGGGGTTGCCATTGAGACC. Its translation: CSASLGVAIET. The CDR3 in its entirety is CSASLGVAIETQYF.

A word on this clone: The read falls 3 residues short of the CDR3 end, and the missing part is taken from the germline J gene. The rearrangement links TRBV20-1 to TRBJ1-1, with TRBD1 as a possible D gene (6 bases). Germline CDR1 DFQATT, CDR2 SNEGSKA (reference sequence). Trimming pared 2 bases from V and 6 bases from J, leaving 13 bases between. The CDR3 runs 13 residues. The CDR3: CSARRTGIPEAFF. CDR3 DNA, as far as it was read: TGCAGTGCTAGACGTACAGGGATCCCTGAA.

Regarding this clone: The CDR3 end lies 3 residues beyond the end of the read and is filled in from the germline J gene. This sequence joins TRBV18 and TRBJ1-2, with no clear D. The germline V gene encodes CDR1 KGHSH and CDR2 LQKENI. The CDR3 extends over 12 amino acids. The CDR3 is CASSPLSDDYTF. The sequenced CDR3 bases are TGTGCCAGCTCACCGCTTAGCGATGAC.

Concerning this clone: The CDR3 end falls 3 residues outside the read, so it is completed with the germline J gene. V and J are TRBV12-3 or TRBV12-4 and TRBJ1-1; D gene unclear. V was clipped by 7 bases and J by 1 base, with 10 bases between them. The CDR3 consists of 13 residues. The CDR3 here is CASIPNRNTEAFF. Partial CDR3 DNA: TGTGCCAGCATCCCGAACAGGAACACTGAA.

A remark on this clone: The read terminates 3 residues ahead of where the CDR3 ends, so the germline J gene completes it. The rearrangement links TRBV15 to TRBJ1-4, with 7 bases lining up with TRBD1. The trim removed 1 base at V and 5 bases at J, leaving 7 bases unmatched. Germline V gives CDR1 LNHNV, CDR2 YYDKDF (reference sequence). The CDR3 consists of 16 residues. CDR3 sequence: CATSRGSGGRNEKLFF. The DNA read from the CDR3 is TGTGCCACCAGCAGAGGATCAGGGGGACGGAATGAAAAA.

As to this clone: The read ends 3 residues shy of where the CDR3 ends; the end is completed using the germline J gene. This sequence joins TRBV2 and TRBJ1-2; no definite D call. The length of the CDR3 is 11 residues. Germline V CDR1 and CDR2: SNHLY, FYNNEI. This CDR3 reads CASSRTDTYTF. The DNA read from the CDR3 is TGTGCCAGCTCCCGCACAGATACC.

A word on this clone: Relative to the germline gene, one junction end is altered; a read error may explain this. The read falls 3 residues short of the CDR3 end, and the missing part is taken from the germline J gene. This chain joins TRBV4-2 and TRBJ2-7, with TRBD2 matching 9 bases. The germline gives CDR1 LGHNA, CDR2 YNFKEQ. This CDR3 region has 15 residues. The CDR3 sequence is CASSQTSGDSYEQYF. CDR3 DNA, as far as it was read: TGCGCCAGCAGCCAGACTAGCGGAGACTCCTACGAG.

Points on this clone: The read terminates 3 residues before the CDR3 end, so the remaining end is supplied by the germline J gene. The chain recombines TRBV2 with TRBJ1-2; D gene uncertain. The CDR3 is 11 amino acids. CDR1 is SNHLY and CDR2 is FYNNEI in the germline V gene. Deletions cut 2 bases from V and 6 bases from J, with 4 bases between. CDR3 DNA (partial): TGTGCCAGCAGTGAACTAAATGGC. Translating it yields CASSELNG. The whole CDR3 protein reads CASSELNGYTF. The full variable domain, with the rest looked up from reference TRBV2 and TRBJ1-2, is EPEVTQTPSHQVTQMGQEVILRCVPISNHLYFYWYRQILGQKVEFLVSFYNNEISEKSEIFDDQFSVERPDGSNFTLKIRSTKLEDSAMYFCASSELNGYTFGSGTRLTVV.

As for this clone: The read is 3 residues too short to cover the CDR3 end, so that end is filled in from the germline J gene. The V gene is TRBV5-1, the J gene TRBJ2-3; 9 nucleotides agree with TRBD2. Unmatched junction bases numbered 11, after V lost 5 bases and J lost 7 bases. CDR1 and CDR2 (germline): SGHRS, YFSETQ. The CDR3 runs to 15 residues. The CDR3 sequence: CASSLQTSGANTQYF. The CDR3 DNA, read in part, is TGCGCCAGCAGTCTGCAGACTAGCGGTGCTAATACG.

Turning to this clone: The CDR3 end is not reached by the read, which stops 3 residues before it; the germline J gene fills it in. The chain is built from TRBV11-2 and TRBJ2-1; tentative D call: TRBD2 (6 bases). V was shortened by 2 bases and J by 3 bases, with 11 bases between the two germline ends. Germline V lookup: CDR1 SGHAT, CDR2 FQNNGV. The CDR3 runs 15 residues. CDR3 DNA, as far as it was read: TGTGCCAGCAGCTTACGGACTAAAGTCTACAATGAG. It specifies CASSLRTKVYNE. The full CDR3 protein is CASSLRTKVYNEQFF.

Details on this clone: The read ends 3 residues early relative to the CDR3; the germline J gene fills the gap. The rearrangement uses TRBV7-8 and TRBJ2-7; D possibly corresponds to TRBD1 (6 bases). V lost 5 bases and J 5 bases, leaving 16 bases between the germline ends. The CDR3 consists of 14 residues. Germline V gene data show CDR1 as SGHVS and CDR2 as FQNEAQ. The chain's CDR3 is CASSVGQPTNEQYF. The sequenced part of the CDR3 DNA is TGTGCCAGCAGCGTAGGACAGCCCACTAACGAG.

Notes on this clone: The read ends 3 residues early relative to the CDR3; the germline J gene fills the gap. The rearrangement uses TRBV6-2 or TRBV6-3 and TRBJ2-1; perhaps TRBD1 as D (6 bases). Germline V gene data show CDR1 as MNHEY and CDR2 as SVGEGT. This CDR3 is built from 16 residues. Trimming cost V 2 bases and J 4 bases, with 15 bases left between them. The CDR3 protein is CASSYARWGHYNEQFF. Incomplete CDR3 DNA: TGTGCCAGCAGTTACGCACGGTGGGGACATTACAATGAG.

Concerning this clone itself: The CDR3 is cut off 3 residues early in the read; its end comes from the germline J gene. The V call is TRBV2, the J call TRBJ2-2; TRBD2 might be the D (6 bases). This CDR3 contains 16 residues. Between the trimmed V and J ends, which lost 3 bases and 6 bases, there was a span of 17 bases. Germline CDR1 is SNHLY and CDR2 is FYNNEI. Partial CDR3 DNA: TGTGCCAGCAGTGATTCCCTAGCGAGGGAGTCCGGGGAG. It yields the protein CASSDSLARESGE. The full CDR3 sequence reads CASSDSLARESGELFF.

A remark on this clone: The observed sequence ends 3 residues before the CDR3 terminus, with the missing tail filled in from the germline J gene. This chain connects TRBV7-6 to TRBJ2-3; TRBD1 aligns across 8 bases. Germline CDR1 and CDR2: SGHVS and FNYEAQ. This CDR3 spans 14 amino acids. The DNA read from the CDR3 is TGTGCCAGCAGCACCCCCGGGACAGGAGAGACG. This encodes CASSTPGTGET. From start to end, the CDR3 is CASSTPGTGETQYF.